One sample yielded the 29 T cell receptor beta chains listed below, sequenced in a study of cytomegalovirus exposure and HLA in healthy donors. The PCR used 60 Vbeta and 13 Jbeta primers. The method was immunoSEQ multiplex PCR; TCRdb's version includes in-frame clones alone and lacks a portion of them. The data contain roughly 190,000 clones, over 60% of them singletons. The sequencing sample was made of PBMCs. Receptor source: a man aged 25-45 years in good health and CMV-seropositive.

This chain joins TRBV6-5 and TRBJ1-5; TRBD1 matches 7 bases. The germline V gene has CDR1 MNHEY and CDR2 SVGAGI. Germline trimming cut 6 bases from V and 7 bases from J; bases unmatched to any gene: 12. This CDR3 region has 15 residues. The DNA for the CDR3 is TGTGCCAGCAGACCAACAGGGGCCCGTGGACAGCCCCAGCATTTT. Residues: CASRPTGARGQPQHF.

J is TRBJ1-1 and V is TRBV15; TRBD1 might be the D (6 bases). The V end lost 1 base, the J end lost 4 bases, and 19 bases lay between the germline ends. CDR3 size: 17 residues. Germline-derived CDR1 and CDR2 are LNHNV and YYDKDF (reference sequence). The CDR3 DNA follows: TGTGCCACCAGCAGAGGAAACAACAGGGCCCTTCGCACTGAAGCTTTCTTT. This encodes CATSRGNNRALRTEAFF.

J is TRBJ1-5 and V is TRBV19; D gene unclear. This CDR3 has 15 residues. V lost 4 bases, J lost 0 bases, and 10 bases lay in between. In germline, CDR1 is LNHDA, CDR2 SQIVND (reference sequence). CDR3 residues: CASSTEKYSNQPQHF. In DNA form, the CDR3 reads TGTGCCAGTAGTACGGAGAAGTATAGCAATCAGCCCCAGCATTTT.

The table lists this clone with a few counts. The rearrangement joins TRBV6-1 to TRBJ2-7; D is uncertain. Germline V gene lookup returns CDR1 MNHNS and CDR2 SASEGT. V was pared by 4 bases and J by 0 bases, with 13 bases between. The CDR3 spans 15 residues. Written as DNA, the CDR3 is TGTGCCAGCAGTGGATTTGTCTCGAGCTCCTACGAGCAGTACTTC. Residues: CASSGFVSSSYEQYF.

The CDR3 DNA is TGTGCCAGCAGTAACCCGACAGCCAGCACAGATACGCAGTATTTT. It encodes CASSNPTASTDTQYF. The gene calls are TRBV6-6 and TRBJ2-3; D may be TRBD1 (5 bases). Germline V gene sequence: CDR1 MNHNY, CDR2 SVGAGI (reference sequence). This CDR3 has 15 residues. V was pared by 5 bases and J by 0 bases, with 12 bases between.

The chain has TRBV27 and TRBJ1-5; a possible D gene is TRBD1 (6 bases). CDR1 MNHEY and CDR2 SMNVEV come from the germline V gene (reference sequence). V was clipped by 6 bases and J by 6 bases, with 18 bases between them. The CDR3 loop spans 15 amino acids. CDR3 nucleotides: TGTGCCAGCAGGGGTGAAGGGGGGGTGTTTCAGCCCCAGCATTTT. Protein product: CASRGEGGVFQPQHF.

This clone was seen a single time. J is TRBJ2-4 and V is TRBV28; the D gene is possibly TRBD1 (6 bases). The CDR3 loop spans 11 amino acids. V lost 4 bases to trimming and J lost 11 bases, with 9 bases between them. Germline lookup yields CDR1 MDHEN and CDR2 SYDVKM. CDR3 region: CASSSGQLQYF. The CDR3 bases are TGTGCCAGCAGTTCCGGACAGCTTCAGTACTTC.

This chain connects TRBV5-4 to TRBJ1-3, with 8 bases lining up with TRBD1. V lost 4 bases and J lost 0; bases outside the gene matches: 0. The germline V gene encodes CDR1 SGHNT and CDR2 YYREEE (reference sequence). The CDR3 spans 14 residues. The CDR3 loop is CASSGTGSGNTIYF. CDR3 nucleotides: TGTGCCAGCAGCGGGACAGGCTCTGGAAACACCATATATTTT.

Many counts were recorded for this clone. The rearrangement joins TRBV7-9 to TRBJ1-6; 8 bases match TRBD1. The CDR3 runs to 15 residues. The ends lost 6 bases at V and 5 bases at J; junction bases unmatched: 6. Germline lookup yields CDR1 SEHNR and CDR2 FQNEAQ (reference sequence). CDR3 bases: TGTGCCAGCAGATCGGGACAGGAAAATAATTCACCCCTCCACTTT. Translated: CASRSGQENNSPLHF.

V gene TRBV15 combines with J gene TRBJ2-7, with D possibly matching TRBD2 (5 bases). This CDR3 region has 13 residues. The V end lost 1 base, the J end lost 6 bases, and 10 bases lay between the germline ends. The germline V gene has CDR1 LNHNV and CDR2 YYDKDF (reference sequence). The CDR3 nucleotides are TGTGCCACCAGCAGAGCGGACTCGGGCGAGCAGTACTTC. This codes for CATSRADSGEQYF.

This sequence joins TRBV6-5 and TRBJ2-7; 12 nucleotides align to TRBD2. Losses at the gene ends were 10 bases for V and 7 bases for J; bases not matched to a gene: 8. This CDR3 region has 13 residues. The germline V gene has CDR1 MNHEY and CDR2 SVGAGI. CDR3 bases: TGTGCCATCGGGACTAGCGGGCCGGGGGAGCAGTACTTC. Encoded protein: CAIGTSGPGEQYF.

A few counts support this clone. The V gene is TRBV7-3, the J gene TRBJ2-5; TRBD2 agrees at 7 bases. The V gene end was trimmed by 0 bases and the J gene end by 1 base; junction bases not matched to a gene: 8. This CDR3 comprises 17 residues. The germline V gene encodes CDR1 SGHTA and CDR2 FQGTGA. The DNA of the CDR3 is TGTGCCAGCAGCTTAACGTCTTCGGGCGGGGGCCAAGAGACCCAGTACTTC. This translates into CASSLTSSGGGQETQYF. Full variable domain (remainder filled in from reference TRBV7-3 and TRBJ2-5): GAGVSQTPSNKVTEKGKYVELRCDPISGHTALYWYRQSLGQGPEFLIYFQGTGAADDSGLPNDRFFAVRPEGSVSTLKIQRTERGDSAVYLCASSLTSSGGGQETQYFGPGTRLLVL.

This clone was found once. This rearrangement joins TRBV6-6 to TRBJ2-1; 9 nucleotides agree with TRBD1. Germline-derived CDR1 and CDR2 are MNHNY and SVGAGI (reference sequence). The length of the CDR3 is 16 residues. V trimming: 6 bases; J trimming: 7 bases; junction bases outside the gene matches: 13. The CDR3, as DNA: TGTGCCAGCAGCCCCCGAGGGGGACAGGGCGATAATGAGCAGTTCTTC. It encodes CASSPRGGQGDNEQFF.

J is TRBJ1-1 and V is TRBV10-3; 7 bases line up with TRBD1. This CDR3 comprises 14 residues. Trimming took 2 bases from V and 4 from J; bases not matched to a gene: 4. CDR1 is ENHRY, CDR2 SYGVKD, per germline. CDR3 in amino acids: CAISEGRTGTEAFF. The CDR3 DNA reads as TGTGCCATCAGTGAGGGTAGGACAGGCACTGAAGCTTTCTTT.

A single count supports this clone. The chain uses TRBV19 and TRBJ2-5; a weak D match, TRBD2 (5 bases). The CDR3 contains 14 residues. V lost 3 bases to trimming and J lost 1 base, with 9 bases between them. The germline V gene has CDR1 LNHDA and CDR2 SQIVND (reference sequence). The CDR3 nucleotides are TGTGCCAGTAGTATCGGGGTAGCCCAAGAGACCCAGTACTTC. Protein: CASSIGVAQETQYF.

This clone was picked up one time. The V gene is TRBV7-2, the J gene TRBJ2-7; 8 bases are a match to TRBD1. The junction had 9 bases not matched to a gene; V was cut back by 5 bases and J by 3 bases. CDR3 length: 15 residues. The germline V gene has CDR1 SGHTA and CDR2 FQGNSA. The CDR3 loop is CASSVDRGVSYEQYF. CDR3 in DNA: TGTGCCAGCAGCGTCGACAGGGGTGTGAGCTACGAGCAGTACTTC.

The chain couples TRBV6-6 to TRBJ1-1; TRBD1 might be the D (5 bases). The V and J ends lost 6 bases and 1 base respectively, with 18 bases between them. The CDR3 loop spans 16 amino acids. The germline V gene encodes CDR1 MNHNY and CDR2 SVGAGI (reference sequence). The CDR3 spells CASSQMGGWANTEAFF. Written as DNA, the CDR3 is TGTGCCAGCAGCCAAATGGGGGGGTGGGCGAACACTGAAGCTTTCTTT.

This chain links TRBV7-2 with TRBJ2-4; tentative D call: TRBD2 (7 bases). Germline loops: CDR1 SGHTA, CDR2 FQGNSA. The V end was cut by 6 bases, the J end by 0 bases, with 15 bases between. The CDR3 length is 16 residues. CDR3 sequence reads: CASRGGQGIAKNIQYF. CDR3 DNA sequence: TGTGCCAGCAGGGGGGGGCAGGGGATAGCCAAAAACATTCAGTACTTC.

DNA for the CDR3: TGTGCCAGCAGTTTCCTCGGGAATCAGCCCCAGCATTTT. Protein sequence: CASSFLGNQPQHF. This chain joins TRBV27 and TRBJ1-5; D is undetermined. V was trimmed by 3 bases and J by 4 bases, leaving 7 bases between them. Looked up from germline, CDR1 is MNHEY and CDR2 is SMNVEV (reference sequence). This CDR3 is 13 amino acids long.

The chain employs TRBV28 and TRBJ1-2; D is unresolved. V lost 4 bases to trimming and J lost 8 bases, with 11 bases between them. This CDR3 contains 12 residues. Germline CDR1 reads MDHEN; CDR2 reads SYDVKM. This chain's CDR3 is CASSSYGGGYTF. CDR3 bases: TGTGCCAGCAGTTCTTACGGCGGAGGCTACACCTTC.

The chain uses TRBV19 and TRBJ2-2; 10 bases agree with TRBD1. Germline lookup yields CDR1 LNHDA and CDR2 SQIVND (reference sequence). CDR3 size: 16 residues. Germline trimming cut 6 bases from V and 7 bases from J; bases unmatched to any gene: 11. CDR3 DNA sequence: TGTGCCAGTAGCACACCGGGACAGGGGCTTAACGGGGAGCTGTTTTTT. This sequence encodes CASSTPGQGLNGELFF.

The CDR3 loop is CAIRGQVSDNEQFF. CDR3 nucleotides: TGTGCCATCAGAGGACAGGTGTCGGACAATGAGCAGTTCTTC. The chain couples TRBV10-3 to TRBJ2-1; TRBD1 aligns across 7 bases. CDR3 length: 14 amino acids. The germline V gene has CDR1 ENHRY and CDR2 SYGVKD. The V and J ends lost 6 bases and 5 bases, in that order; junction bases with no gene match: 7.

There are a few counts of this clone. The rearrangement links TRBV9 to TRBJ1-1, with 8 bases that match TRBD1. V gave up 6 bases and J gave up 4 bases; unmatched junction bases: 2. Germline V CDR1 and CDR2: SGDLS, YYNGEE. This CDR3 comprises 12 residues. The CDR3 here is CASNTGGTEAFF. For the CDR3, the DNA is TGTGCCAGCAACACAGGGGGCACTGAAGCTTTCTTT. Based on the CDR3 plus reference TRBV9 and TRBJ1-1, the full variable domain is DSGVTQTPKHLITATGQRVTLRCSPRSGDLSVYWYQQSLDQGLQFLIQYYNGEERAKGNILERFSAQQFPDLHSELNLSSLELGDSALYFCASNTGGTEAFFGQGTRLTVV.

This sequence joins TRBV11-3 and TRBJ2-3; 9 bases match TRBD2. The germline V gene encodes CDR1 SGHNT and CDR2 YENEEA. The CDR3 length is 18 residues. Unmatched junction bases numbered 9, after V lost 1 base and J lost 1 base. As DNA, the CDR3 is TGTGCCAGCAGCTTAGGAGTTGGGCTAGCGGGGCGCACAGATACGCAGTATTTT. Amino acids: CASSLGVGLAGRTDTQYF.

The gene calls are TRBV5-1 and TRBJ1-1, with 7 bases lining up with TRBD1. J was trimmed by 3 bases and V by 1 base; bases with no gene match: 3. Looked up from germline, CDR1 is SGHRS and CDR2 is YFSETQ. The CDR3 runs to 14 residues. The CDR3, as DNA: TGCGCCAGCAGCTTGAACAGGGGATACACTGAAGCTTTCTTT. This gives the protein CASSLNRGYTEAFF.

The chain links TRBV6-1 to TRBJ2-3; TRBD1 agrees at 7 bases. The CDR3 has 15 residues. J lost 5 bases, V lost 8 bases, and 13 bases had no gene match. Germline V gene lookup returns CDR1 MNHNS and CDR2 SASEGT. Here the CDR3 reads CASGLPDRARDTQYF. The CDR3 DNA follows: TGTGCCAGCGGTCTCCCAGACAGGGCCCGAGATACGCAGTATTTT.

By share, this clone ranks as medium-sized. In DNA, the CDR3 is TGTGCCACCAGCAGAGACGTGGGGGGAAACTATGGCTACACCTTC. Protein sequence: CATSRDVGGNYGYTF. V is TRBV15 and J is TRBJ1-2; possible D gene TRBD1, 5 bases. Germline CDR1 LNHNV, CDR2 YYDKDF (reference sequence). The CDR3 is 15 residues long. Trimming left V 0 bases short and J 2 bases short, with 10 bases between.

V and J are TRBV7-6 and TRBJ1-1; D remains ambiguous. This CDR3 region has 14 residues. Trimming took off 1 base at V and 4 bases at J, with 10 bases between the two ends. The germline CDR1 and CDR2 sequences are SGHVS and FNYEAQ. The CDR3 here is CASSLGEGITEAFF. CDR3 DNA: TGTGCCAGCAGCTTAGGGGAGGGTATCACTGAAGCTTTCTTT. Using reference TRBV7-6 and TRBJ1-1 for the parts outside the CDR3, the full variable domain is GAGVSQSPRYKVTKRGQDVALRCDPISGHVSLYWYRQALGQGPEFLTYFNYEAQQDKSGLPNDRFSAERPEGSISTLTIQRTEQRDSAMYRCASSLGEGITEAFFGQGTRLTVV.

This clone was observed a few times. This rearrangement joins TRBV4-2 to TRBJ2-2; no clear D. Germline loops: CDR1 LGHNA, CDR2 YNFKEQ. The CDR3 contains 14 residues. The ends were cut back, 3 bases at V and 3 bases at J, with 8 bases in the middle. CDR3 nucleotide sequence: TGTGCCAGCAGCCAGAACCGAGACACCGGGGAGCTGTTTTTT. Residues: CASSQNRDTGELFF.